The sequence of this T cell receptor (beta chain) was determined in a study of T cells in Graves' hyperthyroidism and ophthalmopathy. Regions amplified from RNA transcripts were the TCR beta CDR3 regions. HTBI primers were the set used in a first-round RT-PCR of the TCR CDR3. One entry per CDR3 protein results from TCRdb running MiXCR on the multiplex PCR reads. The sample shows about 520,000 distinct CDR3 sequences, around a quarter of them seen only once. Study-level findings and limits: Also found in blood were most expanded thyroid clonotypes above 0.001.

CDR1 and CDR2 (germline): WNHNN, SYGVQD (reference sequence). The CDR3 loop spans 10 amino acids. With respect to this clonotype: Its antigen is unidentified. At one end, the junction sequence differs from germline, possibly due to a read error.

The receptor comes from a woman in her thirties with Graves' ophthalmopathy. Sequenced sample: blood. This chain joins TRBV10-1 and TRBJ2-7; D is unresolved. In nucleotides, the CDR3 is TGCGCCAGCAGTGAAGTCACCTTCCCCTTC. Its protein is CASSEVTFPF.